This T cell receptor beta chain was captured by sequencing in a study of T-cell reconstitution after alpha-beta-depleted transplantation in children (dated by TCRdb to 2016 to 2017). Context from the whole study: T-cell immune reconstitution after TCRalphabeta/CD19-depleted allogeneic hematopoietic cell transplantation in children was quantitatively tracked in the study by means of TCR repertoire profiling. General conclusions and limits of the study: The apparently early alphabetaT-cell count recovery about two months after transplant was reportedly dependent on only several hundred rapidly expanded clones derived from non-depleted graft cells. In some patients, the high TCRbeta diversity seen at day 60 was put down to recipient T cells and intrathymic progenitors that had survived conditioning. Over subsequent months, a decline in hyperexpanded clone frequencies was noted, and after one year, T-cell counts and TCRbeta diversity were mostly ascribed to newly produced T cells.

This clonotype was seen a handful of times. The specificity of this receptor is unknown. No much larger clonotype is one base removed from it; base qualities were not supplied. Interpreted using the paper, the treatment or condition label stands for: allogeneic hematopoietic cell transplantation with graft depleted of TCRalphabeta T cells and CD19 B cells. The transplant recipients were children given TCRalphabeta/CD19-depleted allogeneic hematopoietic cell grafts. Preparation of the library involved PCR. TCRdb lists the instrument as Illumina HiSeq 2500. TCR library preparation used molecular barcoding, with unique molecular identifiers applied to normalize quantification of the TCRbeta repertoire. TCRdb passed the public sequencing reads through fastp at Q25 and MiXCR, retaining productive beta sequences. Here each entry gathers all rows of one CDR3 protein and keeps the most common genes and DNA. This sample lists hundreds of thousands of distinct CDR3 sequences; roughly 13% were detected once. Approximately 0.8% of the sample comes from the top ten.

The CDR3 has 15 amino acids, counting the end cysteine and phenylalanine. The read is trimmed to its CDR3 DNA, 45 bases read in frame from base 1. Germline trimming amounts to 3 bases on V and 2 bases on J, with 5 as the count of junction bases outside the gene matches. Via the germline V gene, CDR1 is MGHRA and CDR2 YSYEKL. The sample in question was PBMCs, obtained before TCRalphabeta/CD19-depleted stem cell transplant. The receptor was derived from a girl aged 2 to 9 with congenital amegakaryocytic thrombocytopenia, due to receive a stem cell transplant. This chain joins TRBV4-1 to TRBJ2-3; TRBD1 lines up with 7 middle nucleotides. The base sequence is TGCGCCAGCAGCCACAGGGACAGTATCACAGATACGCAGTATTTT. Its translation is CASSHRDSITDTQYF.